This T cell receptor beta chain was recorded in a study of T-cell reconstitution after alpha-beta-depleted transplantation in children. Unique molecular identifiers were incorporated during preparation of the TCRbeta library. TCRdb fed the PCR reads into MiXCR, producing one record per CDR3 protein. The sample consists of about 230,000 distinct CDR3 sequences, around 8.9% of them appearing once. This clonotype was picked up many times. The sequence derives from a human donor who donated a stem cell graft to a child with SCID. Sample: PBMCs from the stem cell graft donor, taken from the stem cell graft.

CDR3 bases: TGTGCCAGCAGTTACACCGGACAGGCCAATCAGCCCCAGCATTTT. The encoded protein is CASSYTGQANQPQHF. The chain couples TRBV6-5 to TRBJ1-5; 7 bases fit TRBD1. This CDR3 has 15 residues. J gave up 3 bases and V 2 bases, and 4 bases lay outside the gene matches. Germline lookup yields CDR1 MNHEY and CDR2 SVGAGI.